The 7 T cell receptor beta chains presented below share a single source sample, sequenced in a study of T cell changes during pregnancy in multiple sclerosis. Using immunoSEQ multiplex PCR, the repertoire was profiled, and TCRdb retains in-frame clones only, with some absent. The table has about 38,000 clones, 92% seen once; the top ten hold under 0.45%. The sequencing here drew on CD4+ T cells from peripheral blood mononuclear cells, taken after pregnancy. These receptors originate from a female donor in good health, enrolled as a control in a pregnancy study.

The V and J genes are TRBV30 and TRBJ1-2; TRBD1 matches at 9 bases. The CDR3 sequence is 13 residues long. Germline trimming cut 3 bases from V and 6 bases from J; bases unmatched to any gene: 5. Germline CDR1 reads GTSNPN; CDR2 reads SVGIG (reference sequence). CDR3 sequence: CAWSPGTGNGYTF. Here the CDR3 DNA reads TGTGCCTGGAGCCCAGGGACAGGGAATGGCTACACCTTC.

The V call is TRBV6-6, the J call TRBJ2-1, with 8 bases matching TRBD2. CDR3 length: 15 amino acids. J gave up 0 bases and V 8 bases, and 6 bases lay outside the gene matches. Germline lookup yields CDR1 MNHNY and CDR2 SVGAGI (reference sequence). Here the CDR3 reads CASSGGLSSYNEQFF. The CDR3 bases are TGTGCCAGCTCGGGAGGGCTTAGCTCCTACAATGAGCAGTTCTTC.

V and J are TRBV19 and TRBJ2-1, with D tentatively TRBD1 (6 bases). Germline CDR1 is LNHDA and CDR2 is SQIVND (reference sequence). V gave up 4 bases and J gave up 6 bases, with 13 bases separating them. The CDR3 is made up of 14 amino acids. DNA for the CDR3: TGTGCCAGTAGTACTAGGACAGTCCCCAATGAGCAGTTCTTC. This sequence encodes CASSTRTVPNEQFF.

This chain connects TRBV6-5 to TRBJ2-7; D remains ambiguous. The CDR3 covers 16 residues. V shed 4 bases and J shed 0 bases, with 16 bases lying between them. Looked up from germline, CDR1 is MNHEY and CDR2 is SVGAGI. The CDR3 loop reads CASSSRHRMSSYEQYF. CDR3 nucleotides: TGTGCCAGCAGTTCGCGCCACAGAATGAGCTCCTACGAGCAGTACTTC.

V usage is TRBV4-3 and J usage is TRBJ2-1, with TRBD1 matching over 7 bases. The ends lost 1 base at V and 5 bases at J; junction bases unmatched: 5. This CDR3 comprises 15 residues. In germline, CDR1 is LGHNA, CDR2 YSLEER. The CDR3 coding sequence is TGCGCCAGCAGCCAAGGAGACAGGGAGAACAATGAGCAGTTCTTC. Amino acid sequence: CASSQGDRENNEQFF.

The chain joins TRBV7-2 to TRBJ2-5; 8 nucleotides align to TRBD2. The J segment lost 2 bases and the V segment lost 5 bases, leaving 10 bases of the junction unmatched. The V gene's germline CDR1 is SGHTA and CDR2 FQGNSA. The CDR3 is 16 residues long. The CDR3 DNA sequence: TGTGCCAGCAGCCCCCCGGGGGGGCGGGGTCAAGAGACCCAGTACTTC. Translation: CASSPPGGRGQETQYF.

The chain uses TRBV19 and TRBJ1-5; D is perhaps TRBD1 (5 bases). In germline, CDR1 is LNHDA, CDR2 SQIVND (reference sequence). The CDR3 loop spans 14 amino acids. V was trimmed by 8 bases and J by 4 bases, leaving 15 bases between them. The CDR3 is CASVRRAGNQPQHF. The CDR3 DNA follows: TGTGCCAGTGTTCGCAGGGCCGGAAATCAGCCCCAGCATTTT.